This TCR beta chain was profiled in a study of shared clonotypes between healthy human individuals. Study-wide results and caveats: Naive subsets usually exceeded memory subsets in estimated richness. The four-donor shared clonotypes exceeded non-shared clonotypes in generation probability, with non-shared ones scoring lower. The low donor count limited represented genetic and exposure-history diversity.

Trimming cost V 1 base and J 0 bases, with 14 bases left between them. The CDR3 totals 17 residues. The V gene's germline CDR1 is SGHKS and CDR2 YYEKEE (reference sequence). How the authors handled the data: Quality scores were absent from the junction-only immunoSEQ sequences, so filtering differed. The protocol was immunoSEQ multiplex PCR, while the TCRdb copy is restricted to in-frame clones and leaves out a portion. The V and J calls and clone size are taken from that table; D and trimming were inferred from the DNA. The sample records millions of clones, around nine tenths being singletons. About this clone itself: What it recognizes is unknown.

The TCR was taken from a young man in good health. J is TRBJ1-3 and V is TRBV5-5, with D possibly TRBD1 on 5 matching bases. Sequencing was performed on naive CD4+ T cells sorted from blood. Subset denoted: CD45RA+ positively selected. CDR3 DNA sequence: TGTGCCAGCAGCTTGTCGACGGACACCTTCTCTGGAAACACCATATATTTT. Translated: CASSLSTDTFSGNTIYF.